Listed below are T cell receptor beta chains from one sample, sequenced in a study of shared clonotypes between healthy human individuals. Assay: immunoSEQ multiplex PCR; the TCRdb copy retains only in-frame clones and omits some. Found here are around 690,000 clones, roughly 87% of them singletons; the top ten hold 34%. Sequencing was done on a sample of memory CD8+ T cells from PBMCs. The receptors here all came from a man younger than 30 in good health. Some clones in this sample may be carry-over from other donors' samples. Each CDR3 is given with its conserved first and last residue. The order of the fields is J gene, V gene, clone size, CDR3 protein. Rows give clone size only sometimes, using once, few, many, or a class for an expanded clone.

>TRBJ2-2|TRBV13|NA
CASSSSRLTGNTGELFF
>TRBJ2-1|TRBV4-2|NA
CASSQAGTGGNEQFF
>TRBJ2-7|TRBV28|NA
CASSLSTGYSASSYEQYF
>TRBJ2-1|TRBV27|NA
CASSNLAGDPVYNEQFF
>TRBJ1-4|TRBV5-1|NA
CASSLWTGHEKLFF
>TRBJ2-6|TRBV10-3|NA
CAIRAGGSGANVLTF
>TRBJ1-1|TRBV5-5|NA
CASRYDRGISEAFF
>TRBJ2-7|TRBV27|NA
CASSFNSESSYEQYF
>TRBJ2-5|TRBV27|once
CASSLYLGQTQETQYF
>TRBJ1-1|TRBV10-3|NA
CAISVEKGIPTMNTEAFF
>TRBJ2-1|TRBV7-8|NA
CASSFRGSGTYNEQFF
>TRBJ2-1|TRBV7-3|NA
CASSPIAGGAYNEQFF
>TRBJ1-1|TRBV5-8|NA
CASGPTGESTEAFF
>NA|TRBV6-5|NA
CASISIAGAPYEQYF
>TRBJ2-1|TRBV12-5|NA
CASGQDTSYNEQFF
>TRBJ1-4|TRBV4-3|few
CASSQGRKGDKLFF
>TRBJ2-1|TRBV7-6|NA
CASSLGQSGGYNEQFF
>TRBJ1-2|TRBV6-1|NA
CASEGHINYGYTF
>TRBJ2-5|TRBV30|few
CAWSVEVQETQYF
>TRBJ2-3|TRBV13|NA
CASSRRGLAGPDTQYF
>TRBJ1-2|TRBV2|NA
CASTPSRVSNYGYTF
>TRBJ2-7|TRBV5-1|NA
CASSLLGMGEQYF
>TRBJ2-1|TRBV5-1|NA
CASSLWTSGPGPYNEQFF
>TRBJ2-7|TRBV27|once
CASSSTSGSSYEQYF